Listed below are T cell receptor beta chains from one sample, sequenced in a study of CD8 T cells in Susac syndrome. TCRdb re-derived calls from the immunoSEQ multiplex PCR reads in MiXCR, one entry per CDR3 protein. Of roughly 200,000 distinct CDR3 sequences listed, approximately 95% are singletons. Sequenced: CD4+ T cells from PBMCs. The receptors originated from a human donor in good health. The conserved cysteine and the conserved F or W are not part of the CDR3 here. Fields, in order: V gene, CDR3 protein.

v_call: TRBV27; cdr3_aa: ASSLVQGVGGYT
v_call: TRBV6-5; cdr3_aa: ASSSTQGVGEKLF
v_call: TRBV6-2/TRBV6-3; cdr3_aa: ASSPTGKGNEKLF
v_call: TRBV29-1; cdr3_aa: SVLGQGAYQETQY
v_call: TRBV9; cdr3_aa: ASSVGGNPGANVLT
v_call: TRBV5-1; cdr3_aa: ASSYSGGQYEAF
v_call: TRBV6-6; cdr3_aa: ASSYSGLFQEQF
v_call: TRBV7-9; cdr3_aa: ASSPRDGNQPQH
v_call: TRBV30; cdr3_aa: AWGWAGTGRNEQY
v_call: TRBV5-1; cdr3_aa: ASSSSGTGVNEQF
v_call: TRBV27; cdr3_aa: ASSLGGTGLAHGYT
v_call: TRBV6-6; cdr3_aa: ASTDLGNEEQY
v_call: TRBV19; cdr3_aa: ASTATGGPSYNEQF
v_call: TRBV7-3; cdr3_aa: ASSRTINTGELF
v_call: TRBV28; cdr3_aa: ASSFNSGTGIETQY
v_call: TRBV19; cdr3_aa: ASSITRTGLETQY
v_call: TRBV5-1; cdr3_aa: ASSSRLAGGKSASTDTQY
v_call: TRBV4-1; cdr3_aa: ASSTAGTGGDTQY
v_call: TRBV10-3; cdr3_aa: AISESGVNTEAF
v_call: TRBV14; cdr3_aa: ASSQGRTGTEGTNEKLF
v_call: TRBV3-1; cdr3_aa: ASSGHPHFVLDEQY
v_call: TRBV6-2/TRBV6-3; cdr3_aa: ASTPDGPGTQY